Below are 21 T cell receptor beta chains sequenced from a single sample in a study of T cells in Graves' hyperthyroidism and ophthalmopathy. TCR beta CDR3 sequences were amplified from RNA transcripts. The TCR CDR3 first-round RT-PCR relied on the HTBI primer set. TCRdb processed the multiplex PCR reads anew with MiXCR; each CDR3 protein has one entry. The data show hundreds of thousands of distinct CDR3 sequences, about 18% seen once. The sample taken for sequencing was blood. The receptors here all came from a woman under 30 with Graves' hyperthyroidism.

This clonotype was detected many times. The J gene is TRBJ2-7, the V gene TRBV20-1; D uncertain. Germline V CDR1 and CDR2: DFQATT, SNEGSKA (reference sequence). The CDR3 loop spans 11 amino acids. V lost 5 bases and J 4 bases, leaving 9 bases between the germline ends. This chain's CDR3 is CSAPWLYEQYF. CDR3 coding DNA: TGCAGTGCTCCATGGTTGTACGAGCAGTACTTC.

This clonotype was observed many times. The rearrangement uses TRBV11-2 and TRBJ1-1; tentatively, D is TRBD1 (5 bases). The CDR3 spans 12 residues. Germline V CDR1 and CDR2: SGHAT, FQNNGV. The germline V and J ends were trimmed by 3 bases and 8 bases, with 10 bases remaining between them. CDR3 loop: CASSFSDSEAFF. In DNA, the CDR3 is TGTGCCAGCAGCTTTTCCGACAGCGAAGCTTTCTTT.

In this sample, this clonotype turned up a few times. Just one base apart from a much larger clone, this may be a read error. This chain joins TRBV6-5 and TRBJ2-7; 9 nucleotides align to TRBD1. The CDR3 sequence is 15 residues long. CDR1 and CDR2 from the germline V gene are MNHEY and SVGAGI. Trimming removed 2 bases from V and 3 bases from J; junction bases left unmatched: 5. The CDR3 loop is CASSYTDRGIYEQYF. In nucleotides, the CDR3 is TGTGCCAGCAGTTACACGGACAGGGGAATCTACGAGCAGTACTTC.

This clonotype occurred many times. V and J are TRBV20-1 and TRBJ1-5, with no clear D. Germline-derived CDR1 and CDR2 are DFQATT and SNEGSKA (reference sequence). This CDR3 spans 16 amino acids. V was cut by 4 bases and J by 0 bases, with 16 bases left in between. The DNA of the CDR3 is TGCAGTGCTACCGTTGACGGAATCAATAGCAATCAGCCCCAGCATTTT. It specifies CSATVDGINSNQPQHF.

At least ten counts were recorded for this clonotype. J is TRBJ1-1 and V is TRBV6-5; no definite D call. CDR1 MNHEY and CDR2 SVGAGI come from the germline V gene. Trimming took 2 bases from V and 2 from J, leaving 15 bases between them. The length of the CDR3 is 16 residues. The CDR3 protein is CASSYGGGATNTEAFF. CDR3 DNA: TGTGCCAGCAGTTACGGCGGAGGCGCTACCAACACTGAAGCTTTCTTT.

In this sample, this clonotype turned up many times. CDR3 sequence (DNA): TGCGCCAGCAGCTCATACGGACTAGCGGGGGAAGAGCTGTTTTTT. Translation gives CASSSYGLAGEELFF. V is TRBV5-1 and J is TRBJ2-2, with 13 bases that match TRBD2. Per the germline V gene, CDR1 is SGHRS and CDR2 is YFSETQ. Germline trimming cut 3 bases from V and 11 bases from J; bases unmatched to any gene: 7. The CDR3 is 15 residues long.

The table lists this clonotype with many counts. The genes are TRBV28 and TRBJ1-2; TRBD1 aligns across 7 bases. This CDR3 contains 16 residues. V was clipped by 5 bases and J by 4 bases; unmatched bases: 13. CDR1 is MDHEN, CDR2 SYDVKM, per germline. Here the CDR3 reads CASSTRWTGQIYGYTF. CDR3 bases: TGTGCCAGCAGTACCAGGTGGACAGGCCAAATCTATGGCTACACCTTC.

The chain employs TRBV12-3 or TRBV12-4 and TRBJ1-1; weak D call: TRBD1 (5 bases). There are 15 residues in the CDR3. V was pared by 6 bases and J by 1 base, with 15 bases between. The DNA for the CDR3 is TGTGCCAGCAGGACTCGTCGACAGCCGAACACTGAAGCTTTCTTT. Its protein product is CASRTRRQPNTEAFF.

Many counts were recorded for this clonotype. The chain uses TRBV20-1 and TRBJ2-7; D perhaps matches TRBD1 (6 bases). Germline V gives CDR1 DFQATT, CDR2 SNEGSKA (reference sequence). V was pared by 5 bases and J by 3 bases, with 14 bases between. This CDR3 has 13 amino acids. For the CDR3, the DNA is TGCAGTGCTGGTAGGACAGCGCTCTACGAGCAGTACTTC. Amino acid sequence: CSAGRTALYEQYF.

This clonotype has at least ten counts. The chain joins TRBV6-1 to TRBJ2-7, with TRBD1 matching over 9 bases. Germline CDR1 MNHNS, CDR2 SASEGT. The CDR3 contains 13 residues. The V and J ends lost 5 bases and 8 bases, in that order; junction bases with no gene match: 7. The CDR3: CASSTPGQGQQYF. In nucleotides, the CDR3 is TGTGCCAGCAGTACCCCGGGACAGGGACAGCAGTACTTC.

This clonotype was recorded at least ten times. V is TRBV20-1 and J is TRBJ1-2; unclear D gene. CDR1 and CDR2 from the germline V gene are DFQATT and SNEGSKA (reference sequence). The ends were cut back, 3 bases at V and 1 base at J, with 12 bases in the middle. This CDR3 is built from 14 residues. The CDR3 region has the DNA TGCAGTGCTAGCCTTGACACAAATAACTATGGCTACACCTTC. This encodes CSASLDTNNYGYTF.

The V gene is TRBV6-1, the J gene TRBJ1-2; no reliable D call. Trimming shortened V by 3 bases and J by 4 bases, and 9 bases separated the two germline ends. This CDR3 contains 13 residues. Per the germline V gene, CDR1 is MNHNS and CDR2 is SASEGT. CDR3 region: CASSEETLYGYTF. In nucleotides, the CDR3 is TGTGCCAGCAGTGAGGAGACACTCTATGGCTACACCTTC.

In this sample, this clonotype turned up a few times. The genes are TRBV4-1 and TRBJ1-1; D gene ambiguous. Trimming took 4 bases from V and 2 from J, leaving 11 bases between them. This CDR3 is built from 14 residues. Looked up from germline, CDR1 is MGHRA and CDR2 is YSYEKL. CDR3 protein: CASSRPWGNTEAFF. The DNA of the CDR3 is TGCGCCAGCAGCCGCCCTTGGGGTAACACTGAAGCTTTCTTT.

Ten or more counts support this clonotype. The gene calls are TRBV20-1 and TRBJ1-2; a weak D match, TRBD1 (6 bases). Germline V lookup: CDR1 DFQATT, CDR2 SNEGSKA (reference sequence). The CDR3 sequence is 21 residues long. V was shortened by 5 bases and J by 7 bases, with 41 bases between the two germline ends. The DNA for the CDR3 is TGCAGTGCTTATGTACCGACAGGCTATAGTTATTTTGAACTATATAGAGCTGGCTACACCTTC. Protein: CSAYVPTGYSYFELYRAGYTF.

This clonotype was observed at least ten times. This rearrangement joins TRBV12-3 or TRBV12-4 to TRBJ1-5; D remains unclear. This CDR3 has 12 residues. V was pared by 2 bases and J by 5 bases, with 4 bases between. The CDR3 protein is CASSLLDQPQHF. Here the CDR3 DNA reads TGTGCCAGCAGTTTATTAGATCAGCCCCAGCATTTT.

The chain is built from TRBV19 and TRBJ2-3; 9 bases are a match to TRBD2. V shed 2 bases, J shed 1 base, and the junction held 1 base outside the gene matches. Germline values: CDR1 LNHDA, CDR2 SQIVND (reference sequence). The CDR3 consists of 15 residues. The CDR3 reads CASSILAGRTDTQYF. The CDR3, as DNA: TGTGCCAGTAGTATACTAGCGGGGCGCACAGATACGCAGTATTTT.

In this sample, this clonotype turned up many times. The chain recombines TRBV4-1 with TRBJ2-2; tentative D call: TRBD1 (6 bases). Trimming stripped 1 base from V and 2 bases from J, with 20 bases between. The CDR3 totals 19 residues. The germline V gene has CDR1 MGHRA and CDR2 YSYEKL. In DNA, the CDR3 is TGCGCCAGCAGCCAAGCTGGGGTCAGGGGTATTTTAAACACCGGGGAGCTGTTTTTT. Protein product: CASSQAGVRGILNTGELFF.

The sample holds a few counts of this clonotype. The chain is built from TRBV2 and TRBJ1-2; TRBD1 agrees at 8 bases. CDR3 length: 13 residues. V shed 1 base, J shed 10 bases, and the junction held 5 bases outside the gene matches. Germline V gene sequence: CDR1 SNHLY, CDR2 FYNNEI. CDR3 nucleotides: TGTGCCAGCAGTGAAGGACAGGGGAGCGTCTACACCTTC. Amino acids: CASSEGQGSVYTF.

This clonotype was counted a few times. The chain employs TRBV20-1 and TRBJ1-1, with D uncertain. V shed 2 bases and J shed 0 bases, with 19 bases lying between them. This CDR3 is 17 amino acids long. CDR1 and CDR2 from the germline V gene are DFQATT and SNEGSKA (reference sequence). The CDR3 region has the DNA TGCAGTGCTAGACGTTGGCCGCGGATGGGGTTGAACACTGAAGCTTTCTTT. It encodes CSARRWPRMGLNTEAFF.

There are many counts of this clonotype. The chain uses TRBV5-1 and TRBJ2-5; D not certain. Trimming took off 5 bases at V and 4 bases at J, with 12 bases between the two ends. Germline loops: CDR1 SGHRS, CDR2 YFSETQ. This CDR3 region has 13 residues. The CDR3 nucleotides read TGCGCCAGCAGACTATTTCCTGGAGAGACCCAGTACTTC. Translated, it gives CASRLFPGETQYF.

This clonotype was counted many times. CDR3 sequence: CASSEALGGGVSYEQYF. The CDR3, as DNA: TGTGCCAGCAGTGAAGCGCTAGGCGGGGGCGTCTCCTACGAGCAGTACTTC. The rearrangement uses TRBV2 and TRBJ2-7, with D tentatively TRBD2 (7 bases). Looked up from germline, CDR1 is SNHLY and CDR2 is FYNNEI. The CDR3 extends over 17 amino acids. Trimming left V 0 bases short and J 0 bases short, with 15 bases between.